A single TCR beta chain is shown here with its context. It lacks a known antigen. No clone much larger than this one lies a single base away; base qualities are absent. Systemically healthy Caucasian individuals from Russia, 35 to 50 in total and aged about 6 to 95 years, were included as donors. About 9.1 milliliters of peripheral blood were collected from each donor into EDTA-treated Vacutainer tubes. PBMCs were isolated by Ficoll-Paque density-gradient centrifugation, with at least 6 million obtained per sample. Total RNA, at least 6 micrograms per sample, was extracted from PBMCs with Trizol reagent. For every donor, an aliquot of PBMCs went through flow cytometry to measure the percentages of naive CD45RAhigh/CD27high T cells. The germline V gene specifies MNHEY as CDR1 and SVGAGI as CDR2. Here V drops 4 bases and J drops 4 bases, and the junction holds 8 bases not matched to any gene. The CDR3 spans 15 residues, from the cysteine through the phenylalanine. Only CDR3 DNA remains: 45 bases, in frame from the first base.

The entry originates in a study of blood T cells in healthy people across ages (dated by TCRdb to 2013 to 2016). Study-wide context: In model experiments, roughly one uniquely barcoded TCR beta cDNA molecule per two T cells was captured by template switching. To track age-related changes in TCR beta repertoire diversity, the study relied on deep sequencing normalized with unique cDNA molecular identifiers. Donors of different ages were randomly distributed across sequencing lanes to avoid experimental bias. Four age groups were formed from the donors: young (average roughly 15 years), middle-aged (roughly 38), aged (approximately 60) and long-lived (about 80). The study analyzed two additional independent replicas of 1 million unique cDNA reads from the same blood draw for two donors, one aged 18 to 30 and one aged 80 or older.

What the research found in general, with its limitations: Because donor CMV infection status was unknown, age-related changes in expanded clonotypes were potentially confounded. Compared with the aged group, the long-lived group had more naive CD4+ T cells, fewer expanded clones and increased TCR diversity, suggesting age selection. There was a strong correlation between observed TCR beta diversity and the percentage of naive T cells measured by flow cytometry. Observed TCR beta diversity per million T cells fell roughly linearly with age, and a significant reduction was already apparent by age around 40. Because profiling used bulk unsorted PBMCs, naive and antigen-experienced compartments could not be compared conclusively. Estimates of total diversity based on one million sequenced T cells were regarded as lower bounds and as underestimates.

The library relied on 5' RACE. Sequencing instrument: Illumina HiSeq 2500. A second PCR of 7 to 11 cycles was run with a J-beta primer mix and a sample-barcoded 5' primer. A unique molecular identifier was introduced onto each TCR beta cDNA molecule by a template-switch 5' adaptor carrying 12 random nucleotides. Each sample yielded at least 2.5 million CDR3-containing paired-end reads. The Mint cDNA synthesis kit, primed by a TRBC-specific oligonucleotide, was used to synthesize first-strand cDNA from all RNA. Following uracil-DNA glycosylase treatment, all cDNA underwent a first 18-cycle PCR with the universal primers M1SS and BC2_uni_R. Under the source paper's analysis protocol: Normalization of each sample was performed by random selection of 1 million high-quality reads, each carrying a distinct molecular identifier. Instead of being binned into consensus sequences, reads with shared molecular identifiers were discarded. CDR3 identification, clonotype clustering and error correction used MiTCR with a Q25 quality threshold and the strictest error-elimination algorithm. A nonparametric unseen species model with Euler transformation was used to estimate lower-bound total TCR beta diversity. The public sequencing data were trimmed at Q25 with fastp and processed into clonotypes with MiXCR by TCRdb, which kept only in-frame beta chains. Every CDR3 protein is listed once, alongside the most common genes and DNA of its rows. TCRdb assigned the V and J calls; the authors' analysis was not used. The sample table contains 1.5 million to 2 million distinct CDR3 sequences; only one count was recorded for about 49% of them. Roughly 2% of the sample is in the top ten clones.

The sequence joins TRBV6-5 to TRBJ1-1; 8 bases in between match TRBD1. What was sequenced was blood. The TCR was taken from a woman in her thirties or forties in good health. For the CDR3, the sequence is CASSSYRGRGTEAFF. The DNA sequence reads TGTGCCAGCAGTTCCTACAGGGGGAGGGGCACTGAAGCTTTCTTT.